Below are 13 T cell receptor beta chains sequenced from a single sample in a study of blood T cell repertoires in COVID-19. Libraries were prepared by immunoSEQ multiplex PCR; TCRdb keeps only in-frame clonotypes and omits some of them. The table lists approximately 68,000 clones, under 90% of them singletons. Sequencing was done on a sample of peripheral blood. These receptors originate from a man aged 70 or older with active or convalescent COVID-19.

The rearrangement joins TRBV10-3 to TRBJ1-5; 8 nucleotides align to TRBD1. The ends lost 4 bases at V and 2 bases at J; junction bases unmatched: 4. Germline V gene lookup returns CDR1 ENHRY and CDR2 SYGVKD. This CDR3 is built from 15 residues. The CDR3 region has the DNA TGTGCCATCAGTGGGGGACAGGTTGGCAATCAGCCCCAGCATTTT. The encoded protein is CAISGGQVGNQPQHF.

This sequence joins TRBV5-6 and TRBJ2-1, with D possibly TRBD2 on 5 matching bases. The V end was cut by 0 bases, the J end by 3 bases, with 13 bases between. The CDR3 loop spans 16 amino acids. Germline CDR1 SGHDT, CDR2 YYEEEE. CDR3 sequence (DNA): TGTGCCAGCAGCTTGGAGCTGGGAGAGGTCTACAATGAGCAGTTCTTC. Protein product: CASSLELGEVYNEQFF.

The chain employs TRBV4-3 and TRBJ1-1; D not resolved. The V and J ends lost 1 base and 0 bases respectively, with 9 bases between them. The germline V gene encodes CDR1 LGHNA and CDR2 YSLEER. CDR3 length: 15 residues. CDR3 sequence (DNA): TGCGCCAGCAGCCAAGGATCGAGGGTGAACACTGAAGCTTTCTTT. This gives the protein CASSQGSRVNTEAFF.

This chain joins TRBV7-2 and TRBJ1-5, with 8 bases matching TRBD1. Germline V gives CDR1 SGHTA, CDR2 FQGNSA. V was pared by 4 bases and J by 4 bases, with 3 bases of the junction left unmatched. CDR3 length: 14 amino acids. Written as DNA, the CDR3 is TGTGCCAGCAGCTCCGGACAGGGTAATCAGCCCCAGCATTTT. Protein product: CASSSGQGNQPQHF.

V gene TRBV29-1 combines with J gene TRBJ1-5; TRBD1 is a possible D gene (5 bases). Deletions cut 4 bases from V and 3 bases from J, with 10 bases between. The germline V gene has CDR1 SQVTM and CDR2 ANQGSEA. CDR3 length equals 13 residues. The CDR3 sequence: CSVAWGPNQPQHF. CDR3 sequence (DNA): TGCAGCGTTGCATGGGGCCCCAATCAGCCCCAGCATTTT.

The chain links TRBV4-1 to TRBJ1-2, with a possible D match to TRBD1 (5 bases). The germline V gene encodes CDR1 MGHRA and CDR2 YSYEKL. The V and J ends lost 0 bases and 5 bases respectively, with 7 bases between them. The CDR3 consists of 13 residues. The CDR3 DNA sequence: TGCGCCAGCAGCCAAGAGCCAGGGTATGGCTACACCTTC. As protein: CASSQEPGYGYTF.

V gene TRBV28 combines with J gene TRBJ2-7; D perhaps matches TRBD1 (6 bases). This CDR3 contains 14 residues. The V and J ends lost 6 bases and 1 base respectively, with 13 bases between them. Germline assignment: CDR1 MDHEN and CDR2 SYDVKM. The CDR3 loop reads CASSLKGGSYEQYF. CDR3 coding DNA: TGTGCCAGCAGCCTCAAAGGGGGTTCCTACGAGCAGTACTTC.

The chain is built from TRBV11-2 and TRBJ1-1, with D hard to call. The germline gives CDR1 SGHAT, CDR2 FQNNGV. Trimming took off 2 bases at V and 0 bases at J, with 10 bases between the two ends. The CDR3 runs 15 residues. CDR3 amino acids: CASSLQAEMNTEAFF. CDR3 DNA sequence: TGTGCCAGCAGCTTACAGGCAGAGATGAACACTGAAGCTTTCTTT.

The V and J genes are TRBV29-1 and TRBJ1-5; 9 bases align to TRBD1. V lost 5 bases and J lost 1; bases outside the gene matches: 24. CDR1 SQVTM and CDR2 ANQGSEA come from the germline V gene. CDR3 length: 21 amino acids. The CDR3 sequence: CSVYPVSQGQGLDQSNQPQHF. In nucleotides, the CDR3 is TGCAGCGTTTACCCCGTAAGCCAGGGACAGGGTTTAGACCAAAGCAATCAGCCCCAGCATTTT.

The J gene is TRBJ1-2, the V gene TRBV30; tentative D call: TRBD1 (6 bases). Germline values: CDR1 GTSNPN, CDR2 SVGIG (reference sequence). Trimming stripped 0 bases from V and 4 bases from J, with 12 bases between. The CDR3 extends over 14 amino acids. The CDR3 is CAWSVTGSLYGYTF. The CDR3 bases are TGTGCCTGGAGTGTAACAGGGAGCCTCTATGGCTACACCTTC.

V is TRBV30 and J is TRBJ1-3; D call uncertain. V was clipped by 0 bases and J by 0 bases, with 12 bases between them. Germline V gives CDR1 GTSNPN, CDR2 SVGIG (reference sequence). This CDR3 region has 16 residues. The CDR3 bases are TGTGCCTGGAGTGTACCGGCGGTCCCCTCTGGAAACACCATATATTTT. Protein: CAWSVPAVPSGNTIYF.

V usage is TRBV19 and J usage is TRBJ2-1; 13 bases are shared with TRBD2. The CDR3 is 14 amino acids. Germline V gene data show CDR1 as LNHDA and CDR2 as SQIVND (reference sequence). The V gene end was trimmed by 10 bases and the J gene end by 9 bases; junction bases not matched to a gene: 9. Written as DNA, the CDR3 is TGTGCCACCGCCGGGACTAGCGGGATTGGTGAGCAGTTCTTC. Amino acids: CATAGTSGIGEQFF.

The CDR3 DNA is TGTGCCAGCAGCTTACAGGGGTGGGATACGCAGTATTTT. It translates to CASSLQGWDTQYF. This chain joins TRBV7-2 and TRBJ2-3; tentatively, D is TRBD1 (6 bases). The V and J ends lost 2 bases and 6 bases respectively, with 9 bases between them. CDR1 and CDR2 from the germline V gene are SGHTA and FQGNSA. CDR3 length: 13 amino acids.